This T cell receptor beta chain is from a study of blood T cell repertoires in COVID-19. Study-wide context: T cells, B-cell-depleted T cells, or PBMCs provided the cDNA or gDNA that served as material.

Germline trimming cut 2 bases from V and 4 bases from J; bases unmatched to any gene: 9. There are 17 residues in the CDR3. Looked up from germline, CDR1 is SEHNR and CDR2 is FQNEAQ (reference sequence). Sequencing was performed with immunoSEQ multiplex PCR; in TCRdb, only in-frame clones are kept and a portion is missing. The sample records around 300,000 clones, over 85% being singletons. Clinical history reported by participants formed the basis on which cohorts were assigned. Recovered Cohort 3 donors showed two negative PCRs, clearance, or symptom resolution. V and J are TRBV7-9 and TRBJ2-7; 12 bases fit TRBD2. The sequence came from a woman in her fifties or sixties who had recovered from COVID-19. The sequenced sample consisted of PBMCs or T cells enriched from blood (not recorded which). CDR3 bases: TGTGCCAGCAGCTTAAGCCTAGCGGGGGGGACCTATTACGAGCAGTACTTC. Its protein is CASSLSLAGGTYYEQYF.